Listed below are T cell receptor beta chains from one sample, sequenced in a study of blood T cell repertoires in COVID-19. Generated by immunoSEQ multiplex PCR, the TCRdb table keeps only in-frame clones and is missing some. In the table there are about 87,000 clones, 60% to 80% of which are singletons. What was sequenced was peripheral blood. All receptors derive from a woman aged 45 to 65 with acute or convalescent COVID-19. CDR3s include the opening cysteine and the closing phenylalanine or tryptophan.

j_call	v_call	cdr3_aa
TRBJ2-1	TRBV6-5	CASSLQGNEQFF
TRBJ2-2	TRBV4-1	CASSQEGDSPTGELFF
TRBJ1-5	TRBV28	CASRPTGYGNQPQHF
TRBJ2-2	TRBV30	CARTGTGRTGELFF
TRBJ1-2	TRBV27	CASGAGGNVHYGYTF
TRBJ2-1	TRBV11-3	CASSARTSGRVEQFF
TRBJ1-5	TRBV28	CASKGGGQPQHF
TRBJ1-1	TRBV12-5	CASGITGGNTEAFF
TRBJ2-1	TRBV5-1	CASRRDSAYNEQFF
TRBJ1-6	TRBV28	CASSAQTGTGHSPLHF
TRBJ1-2	TRBV19	CASSSHPGLGYGYTF
TRBJ2-5	TRBV7-2	CASSLQGAQETQYF
TRBJ2-1	TRBV24-1	CATSDLTPHGNEQFF
TRBJ2-7	TRBV19	CASTPGWGDYEQYF
TRBJ2-1	TRBV18	CASSRGVDPGMFF
TRBJ1-2	TRBV5-1	CASSSGGRDPYGYTF
TRBJ2-7	TRBV6-2/TRBV6-3	CASSDRGRAYEQYF
TRBJ2-7	TRBV27	CASKLGLGFYEQYF
TRBJ2-5	TRBV4-2	CASSQAGGQETQYF
TRBJ1-1	TRBV7-9	CASSLQGPNTEAFF
TRBJ1-2	TRBV5-6	CASSSGTLGGYGYTF
TRBJ2-1	TRBV5-1	CASDTGQAYNEQFF
TRBJ2-1	TRBV7-5	CVRTPGRGEQFF
TRBJ1-6	TRBV7-9	CASSLAQGAHNSPLHF
TRBJ2-3	TRBV11-2	CASMREAGTSGGNTDTQYF
TRBJ1-2	TRBV27	CASSPAGQNYGYTF
TRBJ2-1	TRBV4-2	CASSTGTSGAAYNEQFF
TRBJ2-5	TRBV7-9	CASSRETQYF
TRBJ1-5	TRBV5-6	CASSYGTGVGNQPQHF
TRBJ1-1	TRBV19	CASRDSWNTEAFF
TRBJ2-5	TRBV13	CASSSGQGIGTQYF
TRBJ2-7	TRBV18	CASSPATRGSGYEQYF
TRBJ1-2	TRBV3-1/TRBV3-2	CASRPTGSPYGYTF
TRBJ2-3	TRBV7-6	CASSLVQQGFSTDTQYF
TRBJ2-1	TRBV2	CASKYGQGNEQFF
TRBJ2-7	TRBV19	CASSGGHEQYF
TRBJ1-3	TRBV12-3/TRBV12-4	CASSAGNTIYF
TRBJ1-5	TRBV19	CASRARDFGNQPQHF
TRBJ2-5	TRBV18	CASSPPGGTQYF
TRBJ1-1	TRBV14	CASSQDLGQGLNTEAFF
TRBJ1-1	TRBV12-3/TRBV12-4	CASSWELNTEAFF
TRBJ1-2	TRBV18	CASSGQGTGYGYTF
TRBJ2-5	TRBV7-9	CASSLIERTGWYQETQYF
TRBJ1-1	TRBV7-9	CASSVLNRDSRGNTEAFF
TRBJ1-2	TRBV10-1	CASSESMGGNRGTGDGYTF
TRBJ2-7	TRBV28	CASKDPGGEQYF
TRBJ2-3	TRBV7-9	CASSSLGQGDTQYF
TRBJ1-1	TRBV18	CASSLGHSNTEAFF
TRBJ2-1	TRBV18	CASSEGQEQFF
TRBJ2-3	TRBV5-4	CASSRVEDTQYF
TRBJ2-3	TRBV7-2	CASSPHAVDTQYF